A selection of T cell receptor beta chains follows, all from one sample in a study of blood T cell repertoires in COVID-19. Repertoires were generated with immunoSEQ multiplex PCR, while TCRdb's copy carries only in-frame clones and drops some. The sample carries 150,000 to 200,000 clones, more than 85% recorded once. Sequencing input: peripheral blood. These receptors all stem from a woman older than 75 in a cohort sampled during active or convalescent COVID-19. Each CDR3 is given without its conserved first and last residue. A D gene is named only where the DNA matches it firmly.

J gene,V gene,D gene,CDR3 protein
TRBJ1-3,TRBV4-3,-,ASSQEGLLNTIY
TRBJ2-2,TRBV19,TRBD1,ASRDRGRGNTGELF
TRBJ1-4,TRBV4-2,-,ASSQTKQDNEKLF
TRBJ2-1,TRBV25-1,-,ASSEAGAIYNEQF
TRBJ2-2,TRBV27,-,ASIPSAIPAGELF
TRBJ2-3,TRBV4-3,-,ASSQGTGASTDTQY
TRBJ2-2,TRBV29-1,-,SGGGSGELF
TRBJ2-1,TRBV6-2/TRBV6-3,-,ASSLRGYLNEQF
TRBJ1-2,TRBV2,-,ASRAVGGGNYGYT
TRBJ2-7,TRBV12-3/TRBV12-4,-,ASSFRGYEQY